The rows below give T cell receptor beta chains drawn from one sample of a study of blood T cell repertoires in COVID-19. Using immunoSEQ multiplex PCR, the repertoire was profiled, and TCRdb retains in-frame clones only, with some absent. The sample holds around 150,000 clones, roughly 74% seen once. The sequenced sample was peripheral blood. All receptors derive from a woman over 75 with acute or convalescent COVID-19. Both conserved end residues are part of each CDR3. A D gene is named only where the DNA matches it firmly. Clone sizes are given selectively: once, few, many, or a class where the clone is expanded.

CDR3 length	V gene	clone size	D gene	J gene	CDR3 DNA	CDR3 protein
15	TRBV5-1	.	TRBD1	TRBJ1-1	TGCGCCAGCAGCCCGGGACAGTCGGATAACACTGAAGCTTTCTTT	CASSPGQSDNTEAFF
15	TRBV7-8	.	.	TRBJ2-1	TGTGCCAGCAGCCCCTCCCTCAGCTCCTACAATGAGCAGTTCTTC	CASSPSLSSYNEQFF
15	TRBV5-1	.	TRBD2	TRBJ2-7	TGCGCCAGCAGCTTGACAGCGGGAGGATCCTACGAGCAGTACTTC	CASSLTAGGSYEQYF
11	TRBV10-3	.	.	TRBJ2-1	TGTGCCATCAGTGGGGGGGATGAGCAGTTCTTC	CAISGGDEQFF
15	TRBV3-1/TRBV3-2	.	.	TRBJ2-7	TGTGCCAGCAGCCAAGGTCGGGGGGCCTCCTACGAGCAGTACTTC	CASSQGRGASYEQYF
14	TRBV11-2	.	.	TRBJ2-3	TGTGCCAGCAGCAAGGGACTGAGCACAGATACGCAGTATTTT	CASSKGLSTDTQYF
15	TRBV5-1	.	TRBD1	TRBJ1-5	TGCGCCAGCAGCGAGGGACAGGGGGCGGGTCAGCCCCAGCATTTT	CASSEGQGAGQPQHF
12	TRBV29-1	.	TRBD1	TRBJ1-1	TGCAGCGGGCGACAGGGTAACACTGAAGCTTTCTTT	CSGRQGNTEAFF
17	TRBV5-5	few	TRBD1	TRBJ2-7	TGTGCCAGCAGCTTGGCCGTCGGGACAGGTATCGCCTACGAGCAGTACTTC	CASSLAVGTGIAYEQYF
16	TRBV3-1/TRBV3-2	few	TRBD1	TRBJ1-3	TGTGCCAGCAGCCAAGATGGGACAGGGTTGGGAAACACCATATATTTT	CASSQDGTGLGNTIYF
14	TRBV19	.	.	TRBJ1-1	TGTGCCAGTAGTATGGTAGAGAGGAACACTGAAGCTTTCTTT	CASSMVERNTEAFF
16	TRBV6-5	.	TRBD2	TRBJ2-5	TGTGCCAGCAGTTCCCGACTAGCGGGGGGCCAAGAGACCCAGTACTTC	CASSSRLAGGQETQYF
12	TRBV29-1	.	.	TRBJ2-3	TGCAGCGTACAATTACCGGGGGATACGCAGTATTTT	CSVQLPGDTQYF
11	TRBV7-9	.	.	TRBJ2-2	TGTGCCAGCAGTCGCACCGGGGAGCTGTTTTTT	CASSRTGELFF
13	TRBV10-2	.	.	TRBJ1-1	TGCGCCAGCAGTGAGTCGACTAAGACTGAAGCTTTCTTT	CASSESTKTEAFF
15	TRBV11-2	.	.	TRBJ2-7	TGTGCCAGCAGCTTAGACCTAATCGTCGCCTACGAGCAGTACTTC	CASSLDLIVAYEQYF
13	TRBV30	once	.	TRBJ1-2	TGTGCCTGGAGAGTACAACCCAGGGATGGCTACACCTTC	CAWRVQPRDGYTF